This TCR beta chain derives from a study of OX40 agonist ivuxolimab in advanced cancers. Looking at the study overall: Under the entry rules, prior anti-PD-1, anti-PD-L1 or anti-CTLA-4 therapy was allowed, and more than 35% had some. Notes on the study in general: There were also nonresponders showing low normalized T-cell clonal expansion. Doses of 0.1 to 3.0 mg/kg were accompanied by clonal expansion of CD4+ and CD8+ blood T cells by week 6.

Exclusion applied to patients with autoimmune disease history or systemic immunosuppression. V was pared by 4 bases and J by 9 bases, with 13 bases of the junction left unmatched. Germline CDR1 reads SGHRS; CDR2 reads YFSETQ. This CDR3 has 16 amino acids. About this clone: Its antigen is unidentified.

The assay was immunoSEQ multiplex PCR, and TCRdb's table has in-frame clones only and misses some. The sample has 73,000 or so clones; roughly four fifths are singletons. The sequencing used CD4+ or CD8+ T cells sorted from blood, collected in a trial of the OX40 agonist ivuxolimab. The TCR was taken from an adult with an advanced solid tumor such as melanoma, head and neck, liver or kidney cancer. The genes are TRBV5-1 and TRBJ2-1; 10 bases match TRBD1. This chain's CDR3 is CASSPNAGQGSSEQFF. The CDR3 bases are TGCGCCAGCAGCCCAAACGCGGGACAGGGGTCGAGTGAGCAGTTCTTC.